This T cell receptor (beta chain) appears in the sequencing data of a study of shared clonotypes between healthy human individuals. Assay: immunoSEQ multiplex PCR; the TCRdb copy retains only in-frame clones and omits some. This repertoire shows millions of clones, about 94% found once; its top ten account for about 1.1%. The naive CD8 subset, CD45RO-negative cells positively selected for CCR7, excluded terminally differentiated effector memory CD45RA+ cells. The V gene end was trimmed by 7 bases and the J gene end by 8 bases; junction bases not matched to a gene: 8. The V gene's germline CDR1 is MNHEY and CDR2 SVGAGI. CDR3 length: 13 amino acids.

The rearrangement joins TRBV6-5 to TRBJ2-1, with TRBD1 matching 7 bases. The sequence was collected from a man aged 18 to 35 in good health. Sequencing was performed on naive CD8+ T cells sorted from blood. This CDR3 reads CASNNRGEDEQFF. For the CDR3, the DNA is TGTGCCAGCAACAACAGGGGCGAGGATGAGCAGTTCTTC.